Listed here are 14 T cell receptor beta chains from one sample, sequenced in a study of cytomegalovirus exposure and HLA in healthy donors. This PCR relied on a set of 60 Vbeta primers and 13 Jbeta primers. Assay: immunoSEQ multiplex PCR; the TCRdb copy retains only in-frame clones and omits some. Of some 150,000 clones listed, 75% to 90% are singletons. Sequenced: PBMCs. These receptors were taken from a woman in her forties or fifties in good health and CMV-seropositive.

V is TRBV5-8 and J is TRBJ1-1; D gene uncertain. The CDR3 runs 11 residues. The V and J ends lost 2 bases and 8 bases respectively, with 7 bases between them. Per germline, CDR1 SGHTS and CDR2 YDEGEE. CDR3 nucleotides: TGTGCCAGCAGCTTCGGGAAGGAAGCTTTCTTT. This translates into CASSFGKEAFF.

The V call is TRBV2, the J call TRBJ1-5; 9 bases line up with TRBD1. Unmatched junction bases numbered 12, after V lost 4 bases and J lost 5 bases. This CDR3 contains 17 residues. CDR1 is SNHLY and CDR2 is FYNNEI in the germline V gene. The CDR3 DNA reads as TGTGCCAGCAGTGGGAACCCGGGACAGGGCATGGATCAGCCCCAGCATTTT. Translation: CASSGNPGQGMDQPQHF.

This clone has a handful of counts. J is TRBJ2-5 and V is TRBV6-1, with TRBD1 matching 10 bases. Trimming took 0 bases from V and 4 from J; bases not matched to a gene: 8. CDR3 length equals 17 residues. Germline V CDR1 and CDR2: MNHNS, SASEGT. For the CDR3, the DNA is TGTGCCAGCAGTGAAGCACGGACAGGGGGGGTTCGAGAGACCCAGTACTTC. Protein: CASSEARTGGVRETQYF.

The CDR3 is CASSKQATYEQYF. CDR3 DNA sequence: TGCGCCAGCAGCAAACAGGCGACCTACGAGCAGTACTTC. The V gene is TRBV5-1, the J gene TRBJ2-5, with a possible D match to TRBD1 (5 bases). The end of the DNA is better explained by TRBJ2-7, so the J call may be wrong. From germline, CDR1 is SGHRS and CDR2 YFSETQ. The CDR3 consists of 13 residues.

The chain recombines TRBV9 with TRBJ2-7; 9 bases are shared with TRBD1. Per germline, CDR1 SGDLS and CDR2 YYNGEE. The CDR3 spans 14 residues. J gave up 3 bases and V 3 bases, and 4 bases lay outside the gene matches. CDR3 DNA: TGTGCCAGCAGCGCGGGACAGGGAGGCTACGAGCAGTACTTC. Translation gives CASSAGQGGYEQYF.

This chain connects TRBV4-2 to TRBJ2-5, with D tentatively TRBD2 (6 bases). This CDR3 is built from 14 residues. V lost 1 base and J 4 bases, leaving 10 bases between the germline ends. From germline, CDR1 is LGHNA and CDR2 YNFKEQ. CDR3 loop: CASSQAGEVETQYF. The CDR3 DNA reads TGTGCCAGCAGCCAAGCGGGAGAGGTAGAGACCCAGTACTTC.

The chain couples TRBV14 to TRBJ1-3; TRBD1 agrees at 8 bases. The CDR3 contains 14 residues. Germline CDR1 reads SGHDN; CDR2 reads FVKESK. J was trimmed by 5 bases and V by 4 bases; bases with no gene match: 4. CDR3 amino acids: CASSRQGNRNTIYF. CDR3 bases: TGTGCCAGCAGCCGACAGGGGAATCGAAACACCATATATTTT.

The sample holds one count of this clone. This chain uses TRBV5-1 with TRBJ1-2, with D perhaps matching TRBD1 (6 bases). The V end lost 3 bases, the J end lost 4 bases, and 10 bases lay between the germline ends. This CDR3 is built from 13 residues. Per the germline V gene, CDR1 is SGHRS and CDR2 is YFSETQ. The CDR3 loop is CASSSQDSYGYTF. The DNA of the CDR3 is TGCGCCAGCAGCTCCCAGGACAGCTATGGCTACACCTTC.

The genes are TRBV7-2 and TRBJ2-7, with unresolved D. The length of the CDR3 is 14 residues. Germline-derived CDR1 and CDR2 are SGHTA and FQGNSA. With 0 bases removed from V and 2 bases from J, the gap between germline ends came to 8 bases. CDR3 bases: TGTGCCAGCAGCTTAGCCGAAGGAGCCTACGAGCAGTACTTC. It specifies CASSLAEGAYEQYF.

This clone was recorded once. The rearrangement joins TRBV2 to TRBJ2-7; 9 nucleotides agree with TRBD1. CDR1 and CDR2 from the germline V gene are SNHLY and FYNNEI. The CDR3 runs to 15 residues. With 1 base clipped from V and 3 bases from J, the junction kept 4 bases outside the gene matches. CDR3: CASSEGGQGGYEQYF. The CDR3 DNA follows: TGTGCCAGCAGTGAAGGGGGACAGGGAGGCTACGAGCAGTACTTC.

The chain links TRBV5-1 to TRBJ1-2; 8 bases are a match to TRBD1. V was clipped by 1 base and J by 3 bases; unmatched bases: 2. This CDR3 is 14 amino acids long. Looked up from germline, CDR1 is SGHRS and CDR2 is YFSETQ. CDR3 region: CASSLSTGDYGYTF. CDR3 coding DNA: TGCGCCAGCAGCTTGTCGACAGGGGACTATGGCTACACCTTC.

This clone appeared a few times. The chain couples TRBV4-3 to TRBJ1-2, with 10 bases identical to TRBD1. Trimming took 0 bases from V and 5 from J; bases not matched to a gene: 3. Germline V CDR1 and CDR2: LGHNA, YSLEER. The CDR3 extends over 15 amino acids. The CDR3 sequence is CASSQETGGGYGYTF. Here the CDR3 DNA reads TGCGCCAGCAGCCAAGAGACAGGGGGCGGTTATGGCTACACCTTC.

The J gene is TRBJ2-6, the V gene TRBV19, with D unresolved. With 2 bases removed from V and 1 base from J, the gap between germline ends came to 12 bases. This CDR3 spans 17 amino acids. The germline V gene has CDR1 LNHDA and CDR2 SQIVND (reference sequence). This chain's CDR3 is CASSILAGRSGANVLTF. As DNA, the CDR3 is TGTGCCAGTAGTATATTGGCAGGCCGGTCTGGGGCCAACGTCCTGACTTTC.

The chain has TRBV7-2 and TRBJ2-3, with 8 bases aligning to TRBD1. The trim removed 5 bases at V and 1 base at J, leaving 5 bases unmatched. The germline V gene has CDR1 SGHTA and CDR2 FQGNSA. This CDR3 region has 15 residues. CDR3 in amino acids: CASSPRGLGTDTQYF. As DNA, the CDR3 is TGTGCCAGCAGCCCCAGGGGGCTGGGCACAGATACGCAGTATTTT. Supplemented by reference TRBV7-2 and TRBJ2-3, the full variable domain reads GAGVSQSPSNKVTEKGKDVELRCDPISGHTALYWYRQSLGQGLEFLIYFQGNSAPDKSGLPSDRFSAERTGGSVSTLTIQRTQQEDSAVYLCASSPRGLGTDTQYFGPGTRLTVL.